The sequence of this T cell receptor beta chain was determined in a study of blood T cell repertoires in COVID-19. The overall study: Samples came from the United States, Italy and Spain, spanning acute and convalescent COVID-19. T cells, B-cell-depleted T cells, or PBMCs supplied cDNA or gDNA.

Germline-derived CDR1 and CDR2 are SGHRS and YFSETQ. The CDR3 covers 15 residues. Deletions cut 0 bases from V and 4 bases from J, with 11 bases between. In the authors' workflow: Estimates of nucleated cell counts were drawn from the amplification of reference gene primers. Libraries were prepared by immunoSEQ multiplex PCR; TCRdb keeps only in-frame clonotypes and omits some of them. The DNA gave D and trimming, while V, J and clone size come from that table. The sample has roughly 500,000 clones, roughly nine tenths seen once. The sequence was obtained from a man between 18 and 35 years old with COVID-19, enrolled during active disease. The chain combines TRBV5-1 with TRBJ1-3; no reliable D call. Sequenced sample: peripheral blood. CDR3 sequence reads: CASSLGATRGNTIYF. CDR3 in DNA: TGCGCCAGCAGCTTGGGCGCGACAAGAGGAAACACCATATATTTT.